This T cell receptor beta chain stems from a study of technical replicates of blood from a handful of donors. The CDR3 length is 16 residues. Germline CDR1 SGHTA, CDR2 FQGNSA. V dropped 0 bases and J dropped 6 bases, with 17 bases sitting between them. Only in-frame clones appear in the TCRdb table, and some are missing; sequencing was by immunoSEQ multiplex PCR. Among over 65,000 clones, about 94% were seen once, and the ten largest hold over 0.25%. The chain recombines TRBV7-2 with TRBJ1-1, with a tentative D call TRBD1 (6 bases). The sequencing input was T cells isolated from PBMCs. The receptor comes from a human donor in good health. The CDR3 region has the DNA TGTGCCAGCAGCTTAGCATGGGACACGCCGAGGGCTGAAGCTTTCTTT. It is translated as CASSLAWDTPRAEAFF.